This T cell receptor beta chain was identified in a study of cytomegalovirus exposure and HLA in healthy donors. Regarding the study as a whole: Apparent HLA restriction characterized most CMV-associated TCR beta chains in a later analysis.

The germline V gene encodes CDR1 MNHNS and CDR2 SASEGT. V shed 2 bases and J 7 bases; nucleotides not matched to a gene: 5. The CDR3 is 14 residues long. The records omit this donor's CMV serostatus. The PCR ran on 60 Vbeta and 13 Jbeta primers. TCRdb keeps only in-frame clones here, not all; method: immunoSEQ multiplex PCR. The sample lists 85,000 to 120,000 clones; 63% were seen once. This clone has a handful of counts. Its cognate antigen is unknown. This clonotype originated in a human donor in good health. Sequenced input: PBMCs. This chain joins TRBV6-1 and TRBJ2-3; 8 bases fit TRBD2. The CDR3 loop reads CASSEPAGVYTQYF. The CDR3 coding sequence is TGTGCCAGCAGTGAACCAGCGGGAGTGTATACGCAGTATTTT.